One and the same sample provided the 21 T cell receptor beta chains below, sequenced in a study of chemoradiotherapy in HPV16-positive cancers. Profiled with immunoSEQ multiplex PCR; TCRdb holds only in-frame clones, not every one. Among about 12,000 clones listed, more than 50% were seen once. The sample was acquired from a patient who underwent chemoradiotherapy. These receptors originate from a human donor with HPV-associated anogenital cancer.

This chain connects TRBV13 to TRBJ2-1; tentatively, D is TRBD2 (5 bases). The length of the CDR3 is 14 residues. CDR1 PRHDT and CDR2 FYEKMQ come from the germline V gene (reference sequence). V was clipped by 3 bases and J by 9 bases, with 15 bases between them. For the CDR3, the DNA is TGTGCCAGCAGCTTCGGAGGCTCCCTGCGTGAGCAGTTCTTC. It specifies CASSFGGSLREQFF.

The chain recombines TRBV5-1 with TRBJ2-2; tentatively, D is TRBD1 (5 bases). The CDR3 extends over 15 amino acids. The germline V gene encodes CDR1 SGHRS and CDR2 YFSETQ. With 1 base removed from V and 6 bases from J, the gap between germline ends came to 13 bases. The CDR3 DNA is TGCGCCAGCAGCTTGATACAGGCCCTACCCGGGGAGCTGTTTTTT. This sequence encodes CASSLIQALPGELFF. The full variable domain, its missing parts supplied by reference TRBV5-1 and TRBJ2-2, is KAGVTQTPRYLIKTRGQQVTLSCSPISGHRSVSWYQQTPGQGLQFLFEYFSETQRNKGNFPGRFSGRQFSNSRSEMNVSTLELGDSALYLCASSLIQALPGELFFGEGSRLTVL.

The J gene is TRBJ1-2, the V gene TRBV7-8, with unresolved D. The length of the CDR3 is 16 residues. V shed 0 bases and J shed 2 bases, with 13 bases lying between them. Germline V gene data show CDR1 as SGHVS and CDR2 as FQNEAQ. CDR3 region: CASSLAGVIPNYGYTF. Here the CDR3 DNA reads TGTGCCAGCAGCTTAGCGGGTGTAATTCCCAACTATGGCTACACCTTC.

In its sample, this clone was seen a few times. V is TRBV6-1 and J is TRBJ1-1, with 8 nucleotides matching TRBD1. The CDR3 totals 13 residues. The V segment lost 0 bases and the J segment 7 bases; nucleotides outside the gene matches: 1. Germline lookup yields CDR1 MNHNS and CDR2 SASEGT. CDR3 bases: TGTGCCAGCAGTGAAGCAGACAGGGGTGAAGCTTTCTTT. Amino acids: CASSEADRGEAFF.

This chain connects TRBV27 to TRBJ2-7; 7 bases map to TRBD2. From germline, CDR1 is MNHEY and CDR2 SMNVEV (reference sequence). This CDR3 region has 12 residues. J was trimmed by 12 bases and V by 6 bases; bases with no gene match: 11. The CDR3 here is CASSKTGTNAYF. The CDR3 nucleotides read TGTGCCAGCAGCAAAACCGGGACTAATGCGTACTTC.

This clone was detected once. The chain links TRBV29-1 to TRBJ2-5, with D perhaps matching TRBD1 (5 bases). V dropped 4 bases and J dropped 5 bases, with 8 bases sitting between them. CDR1 is SQVTM and CDR2 is ANQGSEA in the germline V gene. The CDR3 covers 11 residues. The CDR3 coding sequence is TGCAGCGTTGTCAGGGTGGAGACCCAGTACTTC. Translated, it gives CSVVRVETQYF.

The V call is TRBV27, the J call TRBJ2-3; D unclear. The CDR3 runs 13 residues. Per the germline V gene, CDR1 is MNHEY and CDR2 is SMNVEV (reference sequence). Trimming pared 5 bases from V and 9 bases from J, leaving 15 bases between. The CDR3 nucleotides are TGTGCCAGCAGTCCGACGGTGGCTGCGACGCAGTATTTT. The encoded protein is CASSPTVAATQYF.

The genes are TRBV6-6 and TRBJ2-2; the D is unclear. The CDR3 has 13 residues. CDR1 MNHNY and CDR2 SVGAGI come from the germline V gene (reference sequence). V lost 6 bases to trimming and J lost 5 bases, with 10 bases between them. CDR3 DNA: TGTGCCAGCAGCCCCCCGGAGACCGGGGAGCTGTTTTTT. Translating it yields CASSPPETGELFF.

This rearrangement joins TRBV4-2 to TRBJ1-6, with D unclear. The CDR3 is 15 residues long. V was clipped by 0 bases and J by 8 bases, with 11 bases between them. Germline CDR1 and CDR2: LGHNA and YNFKEQ. This CDR3 reads CASSQEGSEDSPLHF. CDR3 nucleotides: TGTGCCAGCAGCCAAGAGGGTAGTGAAGATTCACCCCTCCACTTT.

The gene calls are TRBV7-3 and TRBJ1-6, with 8 bases matching TRBD1. The germline V gene has CDR1 SGHTA and CDR2 FQGTGA. The length of the CDR3 is 15 residues. V trimming: 2 bases; J trimming: 10 bases; junction bases outside the gene matches: 7. The CDR3 DNA follows: TGTGCCAGCAGCTTACAGGGGGCAGGGGAATCACCCCTCCACTTT. Translating gives CASSLQGAGESPLHF.

The gene calls are TRBV5-1 and TRBJ2-5; TRBD2 might be the D (5 bases). Germline CDR1 is SGHRS and CDR2 is YFSETQ. The CDR3 has 14 residues. V lost 2 bases, J lost 5 bases, and 13 bases lay in between. The CDR3 sequence: CASSLVGSGETQYF. CDR3 coding DNA: TGCGCCAGCAGCTTAGTAGGTTCGGGGGAGACCCAGTACTTC.

The V gene is TRBV28, the J gene TRBJ1-1, with a possible D match to TRBD1 (5 bases). Trimming took off 8 bases at V and 5 bases at J, with 18 bases between the two ends. Germline-derived CDR1 and CDR2 are MDHEN and SYDVKM. The CDR3 contains 14 residues. CDR3 bases: TGTGCCAGCCGGGGGGGGATAGGATGGACTGAAGCTTTCTTT. Translating gives CASRGGIGWTEAFF.

The chain combines TRBV5-1 with TRBJ1-2; possibly TRBD1 for D (6 bases). Germline V gives CDR1 SGHRS, CDR2 YFSETQ. The V end lost 4 bases, the J end lost 4 bases, and 11 bases lay between the germline ends. The CDR3 runs to 13 residues. In DNA, the CDR3 is TGCGCCAGCAGCGAGGGGGGGATCTATGGCTACACCTTC. Translating it yields CASSEGGIYGYTF.

The chain carries TRBV9 and TRBJ2-6, with a tentative D call TRBD1 (6 bases). From germline, CDR1 is SGDLS and CDR2 YYNGEE. This CDR3 spans 14 amino acids. Trimming removed 6 bases at V and 2 bases at J, with 9 bases between. This CDR3 is CASTPGAGANVLTF. Written as DNA, the CDR3 is TGTGCCAGCACCCCAGGGGCTGGGGCCAACGTCCTGACTTTC.

The V gene is TRBV6-1, the J gene TRBJ2-7, with a possible D match to TRBD1 (6 bases). Germline V gene data show CDR1 as MNHNS and CDR2 as SASEGT. V was pared by 1 base and J by 2 bases, with 12 bases between. There are 15 residues in the CDR3. The DNA for the CDR3 is TGTGCCAGCAGTGAAGGACAGGCACCGACCTACGAGCAGTACTTC. Its translation is CASSEGQAPTYEQYF.

V and J are TRBV5-1 and TRBJ2-2; the D gene is possibly TRBD1 (6 bases). The CDR3 sequence is 15 residues long. Trimming cost V 1 base and J 7 bases, with 14 bases left between them. CDR1 and CDR2 from the germline V gene are SGHRS and YFSETQ. CDR3: CASSLTGRNGGELFF. CDR3 nucleotides: TGCGCCAGCAGCTTGACAGGGAGAAACGGCGGGGAGCTGTTTTTT.

This clone was seen just once. This chain joins TRBV6-6 and TRBJ2-2, with D unresolved. Germline assignment: CDR1 MNHNY and CDR2 SVGAGI (reference sequence). V lost 5 bases and J 8 bases, leaving 9 bases between the germline ends. CDR3 length: 12 residues. The CDR3 DNA follows: TGTGCCAGCAGTAACCCTCCTGGGGAGCTGTTTTTT. Translating it yields CASSNPPGELFF.

This clone was recorded only once. V gene TRBV19 combines with J gene TRBJ2-5; either TRBD1 or TRBD2 may fit D (5 bases each). The V gene lost 6 bases and the J gene lost 3 bases, with 11 bases spanning the gap. Germline CDR1 and CDR2: LNHDA and SQIVND (reference sequence). There are 13 residues in the CDR3. The CDR3 sequence is CASRYLGEETQYF. In nucleotides, the CDR3 is TGTGCCAGTAGATACTTGGGGGAAGAGACCCAGTACTTC.

The V call is TRBV9, the J call TRBJ2-5; D is perhaps TRBD2 (5 bases). In germline, CDR1 is SGDLS, CDR2 YYNGEE. The germline V and J ends were trimmed by 0 bases and 1 base, with 10 bases remaining between them. This CDR3 has 15 amino acids. As DNA, the CDR3 is TGTGCCAGCAGCGTAGCCACGGGGATCCAAGAGACCCAGTACTTC. As protein: CASSVATGIQETQYF.

This clone was observed a single time. The chain is built from TRBV19 and TRBJ1-5; TRBD1 matches at 10 bases. The length of the CDR3 is 15 residues. V gave up 5 bases and J gave up 4 bases; unmatched junction bases: 5. CDR1 and CDR2 (germline): LNHDA, SQIVND (reference sequence). The CDR3 region has the DNA TGTGCCAGTAGTTACAGGGGACAGGGGAATCAGCCCCAGCATTTT. This sequence encodes CASSYRGQGNQPQHF.

The V and J genes are TRBV11-2 and TRBJ2-1, with D perhaps matching TRBD2 (6 bases). V was pared by 7 bases and J by 7 bases, with 14 bases between. The CDR3 length is 13 residues. Germline-derived CDR1 and CDR2 are SGHAT and FQNNGV. The CDR3 DNA reads as TGTGCCAGCACCCTAGCGCAAGGGAATGAGCAGTTCTTC. Amino acids: CASTLAQGNEQFF.